Below, 11 T cell receptor beta chains from the same sample are listed, as sequenced in a study of blood T cell repertoires in COVID-19. The protocol was immunoSEQ multiplex PCR, while the TCRdb copy is restricted to in-frame clones and leaves out a portion. This table holds some 200,000 clones, approximately 90% found once. The sample taken for sequencing was peripheral blood. The source of these receptors is a man aged 45-65 years with acute or convalescent COVID-19.

The chain has TRBV28 and TRBJ2-3; 7 nucleotides align to TRBD1. The germline CDR1 and CDR2 sequences are MDHEN and SYDVKM. The CDR3 runs to 18 residues. The V segment lost 2 bases and the J segment 1 base; nucleotides outside the gene matches: 12. Written as DNA, the CDR3 is TGTGCCAGCAGTTTAGGGGGAAGGGGGCGTATTGGCACAGATACGCAGTATTTT. As protein: CASSLGGRGRIGTDTQYF.

V and J are TRBV15 and TRBJ2-3; D unclear. This CDR3 has 13 residues. Trimming shortened V by 0 bases and J by 3 bases, and 4 bases separated the two germline ends. Germline-derived CDR1 and CDR2 are LNHNV and YYDKDF (reference sequence). The CDR3 region has the DNA TGTGCCACCAGCAGAGATGAGACAGATACGCAGTATTTT. Protein product: CATSRDETDTQYF.

This chain uses TRBV9 with TRBJ2-3, with no clear D. There are 14 residues in the CDR3. Trimming took 0 bases from V and 0 from J, leaving 5 bases between them. The germline V gene has CDR1 SGDLS and CDR2 YYNGEE. The CDR3 bases are TGTGCCAGCAGCGTAGTCCTTAGCACAGATACGCAGTATTTT. Its translation is CASSVVLSTDTQYF.

V and J are TRBV7-9 and TRBJ1-1, with 8 nucleotides matching TRBD1. Germline CDR1 SEHNR, CDR2 FQNEAQ (reference sequence). This CDR3 region has 17 residues. J gave up 1 base and V 1 base, and 8 bases lay outside the gene matches. Written as DNA, the CDR3 is TGTGCCAGCAGCTTAGGGACAGGGAGCTTAAGGAACACTGAAGCTTTCTTT. Amino acids: CASSLGTGSLRNTEAFF.

This rearrangement joins TRBV2 to TRBJ2-1; tentatively, D is TRBD2 (6 bases). The V end lost 2 bases, the J end lost 6 bases, and 17 bases lay between the germline ends. This CDR3 comprises 16 residues. Germline assignment: CDR1 SNHLY and CDR2 FYNNEI. This CDR3 is CASSERGREVPNEQFF. CDR3 DNA: TGTGCCAGCAGTGAAAGGGGCAGGGAGGTCCCCAATGAGCAGTTCTTC.

The CDR3 reads CASSLQETQYF. The CDR3 DNA sequence: TGTGCCAGCAGCCTCCAAGAGACCCAGTACTTC. This chain joins TRBV5-4 and TRBJ2-5; D call uncertain. CDR3 length: 11 residues. V lost 4 bases and J lost 1, with 2 bases in between. Germline values: CDR1 SGHNT, CDR2 YYREEE (reference sequence).

The rearrangement joins TRBV19 to TRBJ1-5, with a weak D call TRBD1 (5 bases). Germline V CDR1 and CDR2: LNHDA, SQIVND (reference sequence). Trimming took 4 bases from V and 2 from J, leaving 9 bases between them. The CDR3 consists of 14 residues. The CDR3 protein is CASSTSTGNQPQHF. The CDR3 nucleotides are TGTGCCAGTAGTACCTCGACAGGCAATCAGCCCCAGCATTTT.

Regarding this clone: In the same sample, other DNA sequences code for this CDR3. The V call is TRBV28, the J call TRBJ2-5; D unclear. V was cut by 3 bases and J by 4 bases, with 3 bases left in between. Per germline, CDR1 MDHEN and CDR2 SYDVKM. The CDR3 has 11 residues. The CDR3 DNA reads TGTGCCAGCAGTTTTCGAGAGACCCAGTACTTC. Translated: CASSFRETQYF.

The CDR3 here is CASSNIIQGRETQYF. CDR3 DNA sequence: TGTGCCAGCAGCAATATTATACAGGGGAGAGAGACCCAGTACTTC. The V call is TRBV5-4, the J call TRBJ2-5, with 7 bases that match TRBD1. The CDR3 loop spans 15 amino acids. CDR1 and CDR2 from the germline V gene are SGHNT and YYREEE (reference sequence). V gave up 4 bases and J gave up 4 bases; unmatched junction bases: 10. The full variable domain, completed using reference TRBV5-4 and TRBJ2-5, is ETGVTQSPTHLIKTRGQQVTLRCSSQSGHNTVSWYQQALGQGPQFIFQYYREEENGRGNFPPRFSGLQFPNYSSELNVNALELDDSALYLCASSNIIQGRETQYFGPGTRLLVL.

V is TRBV19 and J is TRBJ2-7; 11 nucleotides match TRBD2. The CDR3 is 13 amino acids. Germline trimming cut 5 bases from V and 6 bases from J; bases unmatched to any gene: 3. Germline CDR1 LNHDA, CDR2 SQIVND (reference sequence). The CDR3 loop reads CASSGLAGGEQYF. As DNA, the CDR3 is TGTGCCAGTAGTGGGCTAGCGGGAGGCGAGCAGTACTTC.

V and J are TRBV11-2 and TRBJ2-2, with D maybe TRBD2 (5 bases). Germline lookup yields CDR1 SGHAT and CDR2 FQNNGV. V was shortened by 1 base and J by 6 bases, with 18 bases between the two germline ends. CDR3 size: 17 residues. CDR3 sequence reads: CASSLVFGLLLAGELFF. The CDR3 coding sequence is TGTGCCAGCAGCTTAGTCTTCGGACTCCTTCTTGCCGGGGAGCTGTTTTTT.